Listed below are T cell receptor beta chains from one sample, sequenced in a study of T cell responses to AZD1222 COVID-19 vaccine. The method was immunoSEQ multiplex PCR; TCRdb's version includes in-frame clones alone and lacks a portion of them. The repertoire includes more than 150,000 clones, 80% to 90% of them detected once, and 6.9% sits in the top ten. Sequenced here: peripheral blood, sampled after recovery from COVID-19. Receptors were obtained from an adult who had recovered from COVID-19. Each CDR3 is given with its conserved first and last residue.

>TRBV5-1
CASSLEQNNEKLFF
>TRBV5-6
CASSSTGELFF
>TRBV28
CASSTLREAKNIQYF
>TRBV28
CASSLLTGNYGYTF
>TRBV5-6
CASRLAYRGKSEQYF
>TRBV29-1
CSVRQTNYGYTF
>TRBV20-1
CTRERGDEQFF
>TRBV14
CASSQGWALVTEAFF
>TRBV4-2
CASSQDGQLGAQETQYF
>TRBV10-3
CAISESARSSYNSPLHF
>TRBV5-3
CAPRGGVIYTQYF
>TRBV7-8
CASSPTTPDTEAFF
>TRBV27
CASSPSGYSYEQYF
>TRBV14
CASSQRRQMYTDTQYF
>TRBV6-2/TRBV6-3
CASSSRDRGPSYGYTF
>TRBV25-1
CASSVKGLDGYTF
>TRBV19
CASSKQQGPPLHF
>TRBV7-3
CASSDGANTEAFF
>TRBV29-1
CSVERWEQFF
>TRBV5-4
CASSPGGQAFSYEQYF
>TRBV4-2
CASSLSGTANYGYTF
>TRBV19
CASTPQIANTGELFF